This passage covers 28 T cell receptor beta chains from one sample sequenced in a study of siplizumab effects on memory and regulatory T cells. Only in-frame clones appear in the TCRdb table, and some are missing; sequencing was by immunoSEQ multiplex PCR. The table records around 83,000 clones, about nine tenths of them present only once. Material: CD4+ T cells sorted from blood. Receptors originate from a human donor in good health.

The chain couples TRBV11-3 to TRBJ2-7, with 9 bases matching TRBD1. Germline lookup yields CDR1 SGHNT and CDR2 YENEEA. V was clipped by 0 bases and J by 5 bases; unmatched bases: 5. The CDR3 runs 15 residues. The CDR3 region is CASSLDGTGHDEQYF. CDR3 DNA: TGTGCCAGCAGCTTAGACGGGACAGGGCACGACGAGCAGTACTTC.

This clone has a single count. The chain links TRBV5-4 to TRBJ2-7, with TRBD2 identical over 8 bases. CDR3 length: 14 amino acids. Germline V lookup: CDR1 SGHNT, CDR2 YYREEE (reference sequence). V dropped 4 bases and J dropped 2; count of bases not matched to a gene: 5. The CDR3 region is CASSPGGVPYEQYF. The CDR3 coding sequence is TGTGCCAGCAGCCCCGGGGGGGTCCCCTACGAGCAGTACTTC.

The CDR3 loop reads CASSPLVGTGGVCYGYTF. DNA for the CDR3: TGTGCCAGTAGCCCCCTGGTGGGTACAGGGGGAGTGTGTTATGGCTACACCTTC. This rearrangement joins TRBV21-1 to TRBJ1-2; the table's D call of TRBD1 was not tested on the DNA. TRBV21-1 is a pseudogene locus. This CDR3 has 18 amino acids.

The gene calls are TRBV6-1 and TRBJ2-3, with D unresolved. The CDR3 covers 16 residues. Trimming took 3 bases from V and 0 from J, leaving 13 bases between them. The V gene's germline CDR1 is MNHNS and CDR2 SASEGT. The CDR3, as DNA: TGTGCCAGCAGTGACCTACCGGCAAGTAGCACAGATACGCAGTATTTT. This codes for CASSDLPASSTDTQYF.

The CDR3 loop reads CASSPEGIRNQPQHF. In nucleotides, the CDR3 is TGTGCCAGCTCACCGGAGGGGATACGCAATCAGCCCCAGCATTTT. V is TRBV18 and J is TRBJ1-5; maybe TRBD1 (5 bases). The CDR3 totals 15 residues. The V end was cut by 3 bases, the J end by 2 bases, with 11 bases between. The germline CDR1 and CDR2 sequences are KGHSH and LQKENI.

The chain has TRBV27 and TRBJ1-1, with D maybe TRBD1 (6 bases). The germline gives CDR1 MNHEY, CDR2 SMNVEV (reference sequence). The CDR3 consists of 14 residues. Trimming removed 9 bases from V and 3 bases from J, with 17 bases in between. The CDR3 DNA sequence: TGTGCCAGTCTTGCGGGGGGGGCCGACACTGAAGCTTTCTTT. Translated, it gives CASLAGGADTEAFF.

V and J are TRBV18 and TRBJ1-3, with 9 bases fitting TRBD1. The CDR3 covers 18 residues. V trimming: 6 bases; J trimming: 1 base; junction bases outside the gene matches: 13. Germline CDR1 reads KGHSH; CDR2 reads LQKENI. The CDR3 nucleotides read TGTGCCAGCTCTCCATTCCCGGGACAGGGAGGATCTGGAAACACCATATATTTT. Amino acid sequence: CASSPFPGQGGSGNTIYF.

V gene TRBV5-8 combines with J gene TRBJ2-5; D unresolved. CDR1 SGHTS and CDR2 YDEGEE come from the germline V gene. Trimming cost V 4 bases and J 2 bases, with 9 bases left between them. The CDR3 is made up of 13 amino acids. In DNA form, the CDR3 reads TGTGCCAGCAGCCTGAACTTACAAGAGACCCAGTACTTC. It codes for CASSLNLQETQYF.

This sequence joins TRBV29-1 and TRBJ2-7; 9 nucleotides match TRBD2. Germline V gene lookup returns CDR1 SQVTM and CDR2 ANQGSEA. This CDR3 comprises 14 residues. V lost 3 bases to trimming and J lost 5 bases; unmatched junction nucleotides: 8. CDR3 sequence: CSVDRGGGGNEQYF. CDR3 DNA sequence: TGCAGCGTTGACCGCGGGGGGGGTGGAAACGAGCAGTACTTC.

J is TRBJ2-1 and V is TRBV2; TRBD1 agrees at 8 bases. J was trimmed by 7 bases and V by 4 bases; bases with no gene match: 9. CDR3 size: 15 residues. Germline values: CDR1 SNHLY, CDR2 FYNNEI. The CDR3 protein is CASSAEGQVFNEQFF. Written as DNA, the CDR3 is TGTGCCAGCAGTGCGGAGGGACAGGTTTTTAATGAGCAGTTCTTC.

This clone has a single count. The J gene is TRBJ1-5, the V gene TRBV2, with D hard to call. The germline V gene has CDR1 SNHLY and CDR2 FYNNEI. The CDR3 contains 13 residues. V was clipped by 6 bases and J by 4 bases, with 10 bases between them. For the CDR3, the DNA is TGTGCCAGCAGGCTGGGCCTGAATCAGCCCCAGCATTTT. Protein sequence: CASRLGLNQPQHF.

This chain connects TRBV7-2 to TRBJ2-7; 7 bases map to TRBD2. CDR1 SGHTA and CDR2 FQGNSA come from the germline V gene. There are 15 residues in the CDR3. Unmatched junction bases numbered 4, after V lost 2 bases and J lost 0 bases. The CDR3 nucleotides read TGTGCCAGCAGCTTAAAGCGGGAAAACTCCTACGAGCAGTACTTC. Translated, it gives CASSLKRENSYEQYF.

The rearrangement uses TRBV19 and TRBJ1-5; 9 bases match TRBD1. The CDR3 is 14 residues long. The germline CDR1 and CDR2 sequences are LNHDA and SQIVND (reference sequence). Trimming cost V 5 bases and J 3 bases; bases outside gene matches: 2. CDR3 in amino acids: CASSGTGPNQPQHF. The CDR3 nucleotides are TGTGCCAGTAGTGGGACAGGGCCCAATCAGCCCCAGCATTTT.

The CDR3 region is CASSLEDRGRAQHF. CDR3 nucleotide sequence: TGTGCCAGCAGCTTGGAAGACCGGGGGAGGGCCCAGCATTTT. The chain joins TRBV5-5 to TRBJ1-5; a weak D match, TRBD1 (5 bases). Germline V CDR1 and CDR2: SGHKS, YYEKEE (reference sequence). V gave up 0 bases and J gave up 11 bases, with 15 bases separating them. This CDR3 has 14 residues.

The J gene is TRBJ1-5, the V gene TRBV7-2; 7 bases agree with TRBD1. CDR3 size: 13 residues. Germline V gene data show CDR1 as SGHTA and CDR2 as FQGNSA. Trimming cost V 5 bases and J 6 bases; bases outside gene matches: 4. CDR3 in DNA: TGTGCCAGCAGCAACAGGGGTCGTCAGCCCCAGCATTTT. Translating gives CASSNRGRQPQHF. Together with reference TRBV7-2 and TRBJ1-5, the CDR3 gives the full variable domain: GAGVSQSPSNKVTEKGKDVELRCDPISGHTALYWYRQSLGQGLEFLIYFQGNSAPDKSGLPSDRFSAERTGGSVSTLTIQRTQQEDSAVYLCASSNRGRQPQHFGDGTRLSIL.

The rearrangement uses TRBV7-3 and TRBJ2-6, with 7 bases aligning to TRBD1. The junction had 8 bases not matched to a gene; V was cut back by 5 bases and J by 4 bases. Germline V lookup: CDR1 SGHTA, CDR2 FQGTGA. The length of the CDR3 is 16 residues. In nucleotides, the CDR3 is TGTGCCAGCAGCCGGGACAGAGTTCCCGGGGCCAACGTCCTGACTTTC. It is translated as CASSRDRVPGANVLTF.

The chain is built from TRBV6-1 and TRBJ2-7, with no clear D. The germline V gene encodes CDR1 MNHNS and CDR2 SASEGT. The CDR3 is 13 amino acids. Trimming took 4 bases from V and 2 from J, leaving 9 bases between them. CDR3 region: CASSALNTYEQYF. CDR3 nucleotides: TGTGCCAGCAGTGCCCTTAATACCTACGAGCAGTACTTC.

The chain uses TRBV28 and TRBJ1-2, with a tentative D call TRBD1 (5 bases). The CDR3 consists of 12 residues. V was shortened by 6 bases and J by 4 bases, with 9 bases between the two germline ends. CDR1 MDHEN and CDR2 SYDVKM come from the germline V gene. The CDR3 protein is CASRADSYGYTF. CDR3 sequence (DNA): TGTGCCAGCAGAGCAGACAGCTATGGCTACACCTTC.

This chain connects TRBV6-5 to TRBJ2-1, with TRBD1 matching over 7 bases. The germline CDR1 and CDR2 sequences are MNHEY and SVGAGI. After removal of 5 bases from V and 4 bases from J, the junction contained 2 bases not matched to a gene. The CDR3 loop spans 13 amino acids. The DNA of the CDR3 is TGTGCCAGCAGTAGGGGACAGTACAATGAGCAGTTCTTC. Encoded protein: CASSRGQYNEQFF.

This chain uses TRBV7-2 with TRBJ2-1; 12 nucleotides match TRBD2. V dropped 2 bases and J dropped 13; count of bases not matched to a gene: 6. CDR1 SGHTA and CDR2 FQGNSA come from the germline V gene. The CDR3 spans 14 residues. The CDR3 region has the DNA TGTGCCAGCAGCTTACCTAGCGGGAGGGGGGAACAGTTCTTC. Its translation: CASSLPSGRGEQFF.

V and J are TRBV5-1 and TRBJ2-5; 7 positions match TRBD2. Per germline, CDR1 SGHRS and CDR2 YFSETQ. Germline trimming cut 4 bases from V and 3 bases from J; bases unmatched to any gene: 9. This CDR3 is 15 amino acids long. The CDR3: CASSPGSRGKETQYF. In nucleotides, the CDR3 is TGCGCCAGCAGCCCTGGTTCGCGGGGGAAAGAGACCCAGTACTTC.

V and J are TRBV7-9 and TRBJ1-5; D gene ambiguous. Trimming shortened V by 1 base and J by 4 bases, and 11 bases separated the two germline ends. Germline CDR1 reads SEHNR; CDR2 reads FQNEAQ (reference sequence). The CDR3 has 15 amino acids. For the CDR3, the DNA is TGTGCCAGCAGCTTAGACGGGAGGAGTAATCAGCCCCAGCATTTT. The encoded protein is CASSLDGRSNQPQHF. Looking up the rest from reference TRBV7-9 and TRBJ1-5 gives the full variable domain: DTGVSQNPRHKITKRGQNVTFRCDPISEHNRLYWYRQTLGQGPEFLTYFQNEAQLEKSRLLSDRFSAERPKGSFSTLEIQRTEQGDSAMYLCASSLDGRSNQPQHFGDGTRLSIL.

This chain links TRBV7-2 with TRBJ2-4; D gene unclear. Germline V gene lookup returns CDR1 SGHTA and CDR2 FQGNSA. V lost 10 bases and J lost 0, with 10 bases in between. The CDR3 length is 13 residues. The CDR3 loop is CATSPEAKNIQYF. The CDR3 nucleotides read TGTGCCACTTCCCCGGAAGCCAAAAACATTCAGTACTTC.

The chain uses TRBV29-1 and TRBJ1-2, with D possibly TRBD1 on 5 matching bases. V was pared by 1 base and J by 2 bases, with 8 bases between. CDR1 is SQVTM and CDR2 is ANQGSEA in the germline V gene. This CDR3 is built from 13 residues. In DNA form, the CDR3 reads TGCAGCGTTGAAGTCGGGGCGAACTATGGCTACACCTTC. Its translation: CSVEVGANYGYTF. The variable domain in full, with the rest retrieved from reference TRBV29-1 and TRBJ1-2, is SAVISQKPSRDICQRGTSLTIQCQVDSQVTMMFWYRQQPGQSLTLIATANQGSEATYESGFVIDKFPISRPNLTFSTLTVSNMSPEDSSIYLCSVEVGANYGYTFGSGTRLTVV.

The CDR3 loop is CASSITGLVTEAFF. The DNA of the CDR3 is TGTGCCAGTAGTATCACAGGGTTGGTCACTGAAGCTTTCTTT. The genes are TRBV19 and TRBJ1-1; TRBD1 is a possible D gene (6 bases). Germline assignment: CDR1 LNHDA and CDR2 SQIVND (reference sequence). V lost 3 bases and J 4 bases, leaving 12 bases between the germline ends. This CDR3 has 14 amino acids.

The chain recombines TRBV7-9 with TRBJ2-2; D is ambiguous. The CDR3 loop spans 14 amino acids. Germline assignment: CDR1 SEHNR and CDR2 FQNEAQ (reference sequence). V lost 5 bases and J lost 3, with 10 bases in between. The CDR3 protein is CASSRDTYTGELFF. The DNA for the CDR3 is TGTGCCAGCAGCCGTGACACTTACACCGGGGAGCTGTTTTTT.

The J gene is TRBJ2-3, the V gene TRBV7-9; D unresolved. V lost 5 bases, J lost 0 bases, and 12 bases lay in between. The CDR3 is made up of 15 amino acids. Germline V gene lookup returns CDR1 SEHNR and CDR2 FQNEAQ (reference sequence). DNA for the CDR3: TGTGCCAGCAGCCATGACTGGGTGAGCACAGATACGCAGTATTTT. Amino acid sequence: CASSHDWVSTDTQYF.

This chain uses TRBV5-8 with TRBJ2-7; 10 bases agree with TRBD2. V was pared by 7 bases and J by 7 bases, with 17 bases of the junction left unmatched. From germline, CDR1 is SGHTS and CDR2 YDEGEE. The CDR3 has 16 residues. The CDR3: CASQKLTSGPLREQYF. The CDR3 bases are TGTGCCAGCCAAAAATTGACTAGCGGGCCGCTACGGGAGCAGTACTTC. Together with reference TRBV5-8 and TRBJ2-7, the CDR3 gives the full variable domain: EAGVTQSPTHLIKTRGQQATLRCSPISGHTSVYWYQQALGLGLQFLLWYDEGEERNRGNFPPRFSGRQFPNYSSELNVNALELEDSALYLCASQKLTSGPLREQYFGPGTRLTVT.